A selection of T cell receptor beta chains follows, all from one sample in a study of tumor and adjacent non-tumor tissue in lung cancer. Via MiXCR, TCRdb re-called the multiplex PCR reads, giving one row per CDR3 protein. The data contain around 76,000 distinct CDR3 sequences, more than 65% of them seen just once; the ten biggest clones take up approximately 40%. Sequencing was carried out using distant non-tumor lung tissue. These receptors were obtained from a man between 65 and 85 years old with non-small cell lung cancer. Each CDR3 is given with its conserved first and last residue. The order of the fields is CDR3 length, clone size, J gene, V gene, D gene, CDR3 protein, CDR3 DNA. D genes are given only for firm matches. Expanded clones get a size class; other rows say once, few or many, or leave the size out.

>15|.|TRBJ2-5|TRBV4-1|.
CASSHVLRRKETQNF
TGCGCCAGCAGCCATGTTCTTCGGCGCAAAGAGACCCAGAACTTC
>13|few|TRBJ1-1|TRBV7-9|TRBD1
CASSPDRATEAFF
TGTGCCAGCAGCCCCGACAGGGCCACTGAAGCTTTCTTT
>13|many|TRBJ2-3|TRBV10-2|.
CASKEGGTDTQYF
TGCGCCAGCAAGGAGGGGGGCACAGATACGCAGTATTTT
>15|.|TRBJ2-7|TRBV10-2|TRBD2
CASSGSGRITYEQYF
TGCGCCAGCAGTGGGAGCGGGAGAATCACCTACGAGCAGTACTTC
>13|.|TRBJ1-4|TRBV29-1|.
CSVEEPKACGLFF
TGCAGTGTTGAAGAACCCAAGGCATGTGGACTGTTTTTT
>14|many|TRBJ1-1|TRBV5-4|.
CASSSNTMNTEAFF
TGTGCCAGCAGCTCCAATACTATGAACACTGAAGCTTTCTTT
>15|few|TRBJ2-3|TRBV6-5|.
CASRLTNRSTDTQYF
TGTGCCAGCAGACTAACTAACAGGAGCACAGATACGCAGTATTTT
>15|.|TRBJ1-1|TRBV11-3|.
CDSRNATEGETEALF
TGTGACAGCAGAAACGCAACAGAAGGGGAAACTGAAGCTTTATTT
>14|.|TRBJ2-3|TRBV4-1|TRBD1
CASSQVTGPDTQYF
TGCGCCAGCAGCCAAGTGACAGGGCCAGATACGCAATATTTT
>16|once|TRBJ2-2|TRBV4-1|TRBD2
CSSSQLSGGPDGELFF
TGCTCCAGCAGCCAACTATCGGGGGGGCCCGACGGGGAGCTGTTTTTT